A single TCR beta chain is shown here with its context. TCR beta sequences were obtained from blood CD8+ and CD4+ T cells. Reverse transcription of about 0.45 to 1 ug RNA used random hexamers. MiXCR, run by TCRdb on the immunoSEQ multiplex PCR reads, gives a single entry per CDR3 protein. The data contain approximately 110,000 distinct CDR3 sequences, 90% to 95% of them singletons. The data were obtained in a study of CD8 T cells in Susac syndrome. Deletions cut 6 bases from V and 3 bases from J, with 12 bases between. The CDR3 has 13 residues. Looked up from germline, CDR1 is SQVTM and CDR2 is ANQGSEA.

The specimen sequenced was CD4+ T cells from PBMCs. This clonotype was sampled from a human donor in good health. The J gene is TRBJ2-1, the V gene TRBV29-1; a weak D match, TRBD1 (6 bases). This chain's CDR3 is CSVRQDRYNEQFF. CDR3 nucleotide sequence: TGCAGCGTAAGACAGGACCGCTACAATGAGCAGTTCTTC.